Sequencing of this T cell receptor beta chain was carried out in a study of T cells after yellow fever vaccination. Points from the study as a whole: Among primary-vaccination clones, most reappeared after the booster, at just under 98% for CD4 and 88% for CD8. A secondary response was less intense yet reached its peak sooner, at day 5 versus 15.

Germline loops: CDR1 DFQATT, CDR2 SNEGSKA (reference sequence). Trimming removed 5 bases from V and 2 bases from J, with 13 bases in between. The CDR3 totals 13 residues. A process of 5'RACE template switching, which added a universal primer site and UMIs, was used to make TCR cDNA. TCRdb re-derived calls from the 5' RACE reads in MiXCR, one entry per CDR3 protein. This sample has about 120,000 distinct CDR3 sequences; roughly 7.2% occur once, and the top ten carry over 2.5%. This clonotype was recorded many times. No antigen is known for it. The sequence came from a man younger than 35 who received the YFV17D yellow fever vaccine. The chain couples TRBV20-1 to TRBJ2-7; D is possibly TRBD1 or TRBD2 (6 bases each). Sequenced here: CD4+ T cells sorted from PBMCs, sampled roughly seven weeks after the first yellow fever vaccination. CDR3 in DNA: TGCAGTGCTCCCCCAAGGGGGGCCTACGAGCAGTACGTC. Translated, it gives CSAPPRGAYEQYV.